The 12 T cell receptor beta chains below all came from one sample that was sequenced in a study of T cells expressing NK-cell markers. With the 5' RACE reads reprocessed, TCRdb shows one record per CDR3 protein and no DNA. The sample yields around 7,500 distinct CDR3 sequences, of which the top ten take up more than 9%. The material sequenced was blood T cells: a sorted CD56 or NKG2C T cell subset, CD4+ or CD8+ T cells, or bulk PBMC T cells (not recorded which). The receptors come from a man aged 18 to 35 in good health.

Frequency places this clonotype as medium-sized. This chain uses TRBV24-1 with TRBJ2-5; TCRdb's D call, TRBD1, is unchecked because there is no DNA. CDR1 KGHDR and CDR2 SFDVKD come from the germline V gene. This CDR3 spans 13 amino acids. The CDR3 sequence: CATSLGGQETQYF.

The chain employs TRBV28 and TRBJ2-1; lacking DNA, the TRBD1 call made by TCRdb goes unchecked. Germline values: CDR1 MDHEN, CDR2 SYDVKM. The CDR3 contains 16 residues. The CDR3 here is CASSLPGTLSYNEQFF.

This clonotype is labeled medium-sized based on frequency. V usage is TRBV9 and J usage is TRBJ1-2; the TRBD1 assignment by TCRdb is unverifiable without DNA. This CDR3 region has 14 residues. Germline CDR1 and CDR2: SGDLS and YYNGEE. The CDR3 sequence is CASSVEDRYYGYTF.

The chain is built from TRBV6-1 and TRBJ2-7; TCRdb's D call, TRBD1, is unchecked because there is no DNA. The CDR3 consists of 13 residues. Looked up from germline, CDR1 is MNHNS and CDR2 is SASEGT. The CDR3 loop is CASSQGQASEQYF.

Its frequency marks this clonotype as medium-sized. This chain uses TRBV5-1 with TRBJ2-1; the D gene TCRdb calls, TRBD1, cannot be checked with no DNA. Germline V gene lookup returns CDR1 SGHRS and CDR2 YFSETQ. The CDR3 length is 17 residues. CDR3 region: CASSLGLGGSSYNEQFF.

The gene calls are TRBV4-1 and TRBJ2-6; with no DNA, the TCRdb D assignment of TRBD2 cannot be verified. CDR3 length: 18 amino acids. Per the germline V gene, CDR1 is MGHRA and CDR2 is YSYEKL. CDR3 loop: CASSQGMLAGAGANVLTF.

Judged by frequency, this clonotype is medium-sized (0.01 to 0.1%). The chain recombines TRBV9 with TRBJ2-7. CDR1 and CDR2 from the germline V gene are SGDLS and YYNGEE. The CDR3 length is 15 residues. The CDR3 reads CASSVTSGAYYEQYF.

Judged by frequency, this clonotype is medium-sized (0.01 to 0.1%). The V and J genes are TRBV29-1 and TRBJ1-4; TCRdb lists TRBD1, though no DNA is available to test this call. CDR3 size: 13 residues. CDR1 is SQVTM and CDR2 is ANQGSEA in the germline V gene. The CDR3 region is CSVQVGAYEKLFF.

The gene calls are TRBV27 and TRBJ2-2; TCRdb calls TRBD2, which cannot be checked without DNA. The CDR3 contains 15 residues. The V gene's germline CDR1 is MNHEY and CDR2 SMNVEV (reference sequence). The CDR3 reads CASRFGSGRAGELFF.

This clonotype shows up as medium-sized (0.01 to 0.1%) by frequency. This sequence joins TRBV4-3 and TRBJ2-2. Germline lookup yields CDR1 LGHNA and CDR2 YSLEER. CDR3 length: 14 amino acids. The CDR3 spells CASSQLTNTGELFF.

Frequency places this clonotype as medium-sized. V is TRBV20-1 and J is TRBJ1-1; without DNA, the TCRdb call of TRBD1 cannot be checked. The germline gives CDR1 DFQATT, CDR2 SNEGSKA (reference sequence). CDR3 length: 15 amino acids. Here the CDR3 reads CSARGEQGADTEAFF.

The rearrangement links TRBV5-8 to TRBJ2-5; TCRdb proposes TRBD1, but this gene call is untestable without DNA. This CDR3 comprises 16 residues. CDR1 is SGHTS and CDR2 is YDEGEE in the germline V gene. The CDR3 sequence: CASSLRQAGGGETQYF. The full variable domain, its missing parts supplied by reference TRBV5-8 and TRBJ2-5, is EAGVTQSPTHLIKTRGQQATLRCSPISGHTSVYWYQQALGLGLQFLLWYDEGEERNRGNFPPRFSGRQFPNYSSELNVNALELEDSALYLCASSLRQAGGGETQYFGPGTRLLVL.